The 31 T cell receptor beta chains listed next were all sequenced from one sample in a study of cytomegalovirus exposure and HLA in healthy donors. Primers included in the PCR were 60 Vbeta and 13 Jbeta primers. Sequencing used immunoSEQ multiplex PCR; TCRdb keeps in-frame clones, though not all of them. The table shows roughly 200,000 clones, with just under 80% occurring only once. Sequencing used PBMCs. These receptors all stem from a female donor in good health and CMV-seronegative.

The chain couples TRBV11-3 to TRBJ2-4; 9 nucleotides match TRBD1. Trimming removed 2 bases from V and 6 bases from J; junction bases left unmatched: 5. Germline values: CDR1 SGHNT, CDR2 YENEEA. The CDR3 has 15 residues. CDR3 bases: TGTGCCAGCAGCTTATTACAGGGGGCGCGAAACATTCAGTACTTC. Amino acids: CASSLLQGARNIQYF.

This clone was detected only once. The chain links TRBV19 to TRBJ2-2; the match to TRBD1 covers 9 bases. CDR1 is LNHDA, CDR2 SQIVND, per germline (reference sequence). V was pared by 3 bases and J by 3 bases, with 8 bases of the junction left unmatched. This CDR3 comprises 17 residues. CDR3 DNA: TGTGCCAGTAGTATTTCCGGGACAGGGAAATACACCGGGGAGCTGTTTTTT. This gives the protein CASSISGTGKYTGELFF.

This clone was detected only once. The V and J genes are TRBV9 and TRBJ2-5; 8 nucleotides agree with TRBD2. The V gene end was trimmed by 3 bases and the J gene end by 4 bases; junction bases not matched to a gene: 8. CDR3 length: 15 amino acids. Germline V gives CDR1 SGDLS, CDR2 YYNGEE. In DNA form, the CDR3 reads TGTGCCAGCAGCGGCTCGGGGGGGCAGATAGAGACCCAGTACTTC. It translates to CASSGSGGQIETQYF.

This clone was observed a handful of times. The CDR3 coding sequence is TGTGCCAGCAGCGAGACAGGGGGCACAGATACGCAGTATTTT. As protein: CASSETGGTDTQYF. This chain joins TRBV7-9 and TRBJ2-3; 8 bases fit TRBD1. V trimming: 5 bases; J trimming: 1 base; junction bases outside the gene matches: 2. Per the germline V gene, CDR1 is SEHNR and CDR2 is FQNEAQ (reference sequence). The CDR3 is 14 residues long.

In regard to this clone: This CDR3 is also generated by other DNA sequences in the sample. The chain uses TRBV30 and TRBJ1-5; TRBD1 aligns across 9 bases. This CDR3 comprises 15 residues. The trim removed 1 base at V and 7 bases at J, leaving 8 bases unmatched. Germline assignment: CDR1 GTSNPN and CDR2 SVGIG (reference sequence). The CDR3: CAWSGSGQGRQPQHF. CDR3 DNA sequence: TGTGCCTGGAGTGGCTCGGGACAGGGAAGACAGCCCCAGCATTTT.

V usage is TRBV5-6 and J usage is TRBJ1-1, with a possible D match to TRBD1 (5 bases). Germline values: CDR1 SGHDT, CDR2 YYEEEE. The CDR3 totals 13 residues. The V end lost 1 base, the J end lost 4 bases, and 8 bases lay between the germline ends. The CDR3 protein is CASSLRGGTEAFF. The CDR3 bases are TGTGCCAGCAGCTTGAGGGGAGGCACTGAAGCTTTCTTT.

This clone appeared a single time. CDR3 region: CASPQGDLAGDQAYEQYF. CDR3 bases: TGTGCCAGCCCCCAAGGTGATCTAGCGGGAGACCAGGCCTACGAGCAGTACTTC. The chain recombines TRBV19 with TRBJ2-7, with TRBD2 identical over 10 bases. Germline V gene lookup returns CDR1 LNHDA and CDR2 SQIVND (reference sequence). The CDR3 runs to 18 residues. After removal of 9 bases from V and 2 bases from J, the junction contained 19 bases not matched to a gene.

The rearrangement joins TRBV27 to TRBJ1-1; a weak D match, TRBD1 (5 bases). This CDR3 region has 13 residues. Trimming left V 5 bases short and J 4 bases short, with 11 bases between. Germline lookup yields CDR1 MNHEY and CDR2 SMNVEV (reference sequence). CDR3 region: CASSKQEITEAFF. The CDR3 DNA follows: TGTGCCAGCAGTAAACAGGAGATCACTGAAGCTTTCTTT.

This chain links TRBV27 with TRBJ1-4, with 9 bases identical to TRBD1. V was clipped by 5 bases and J by 8 bases; unmatched bases: 6. Germline V lookup: CDR1 MNHEY, CDR2 SMNVEV (reference sequence). The CDR3 sequence is 14 residues long. The CDR3 DNA follows: TGTGCCAGCAGTAGGACAGGGGTGGGGGAAAAACTGTTTTTT. Encoded protein: CASSRTGVGEKLFF.

The chain's CDR3 is CASTIDRATNSAEAFF. In nucleotides, the CDR3 is TGTGCCAGCACCATCGACAGGGCCACCAACAGCGCTGAAGCTTTCTTT. This rearrangement joins TRBV28 to TRBJ1-1; 7 bases fit TRBD1. The ends lost 7 bases at V and 6 bases at J; junction bases unmatched: 17. The CDR3 sequence is 16 residues long. Per the germline V gene, CDR1 is MDHEN and CDR2 is SYDVKM.

This clone was seen a few times. This chain links TRBV5-8 with TRBJ1-2; 9 positions match TRBD1. Germline CDR1 is SGHTS and CDR2 is YDEGEE. With 0 bases clipped from V and 7 bases from J, the junction kept 4 bases outside the gene matches. The CDR3 is made up of 14 amino acids. This CDR3 reads CASSLVRTGAGYTF. The CDR3, as DNA: TGTGCCAGCAGCTTGGTACGGACAGGGGCTGGCTACACCTTC.

The rearrangement uses TRBV30 and TRBJ1-4; TRBD1 might be the D (5 bases). This CDR3 is 15 amino acids long. Germline V gene lookup returns CDR1 GTSNPN and CDR2 SVGIG (reference sequence). The V end lost 2 bases, the J end lost 0 bases, and 10 bases lay between the germline ends. The CDR3 is CAWSWGRATNEKLFF. CDR3 nucleotides: TGTGCCTGGAGTTGGGGCAGGGCAACTAATGAAAAACTGTTTTTT.

The V gene is TRBV4-2, the J gene TRBJ2-2, with no clear D. The CDR3 is 13 amino acids. The germline CDR1 and CDR2 sequences are LGHNA and YNFKEQ. V was trimmed by 1 base and J by 8 bases, leaving 8 bases between them. The chain's CDR3 is CASSQGQWGELFF. The CDR3 coding sequence is TGTGCCAGCAGCCAAGGGCAGTGGGGGGAGCTGTTTTTT.

The chain combines TRBV15 with TRBJ2-7; 10 bases fit TRBD1. J lost 5 bases, V lost 1 base, and 8 bases had no gene match. Looked up from germline, CDR1 is LNHNV and CDR2 is YYDKDF (reference sequence). The length of the CDR3 is 16 residues. The CDR3 protein is CATSRVRGQGFDEQYF. The DNA for the CDR3 is TGTGCCACCAGCAGAGTCAGGGGACAGGGGTTCGACGAGCAGTACTTC.

The rearrangement uses TRBV5-1 and TRBJ1-1, with D tentatively TRBD1 (5 bases). Germline V gene data show CDR1 as SGHRS and CDR2 as YFSETQ. Trimming shortened V by 5 bases and J by 3 bases, and 14 bases separated the two germline ends. This CDR3 is 14 amino acids long. The CDR3 DNA reads TGCGCCAGCAGTTTCGCAGGAGGGGACACTGAAGCTTTCTTT. This translates into CASSFAGGDTEAFF.

The chain couples TRBV7-2 to TRBJ1-1; no reliable D call. Germline V CDR1 and CDR2: SGHTA, FQGNSA. The CDR3 runs 14 residues. V lost 1 base to trimming and J lost 5 bases, with 11 bases between them. This CDR3 reads CASSLGGFGTEAFF. The CDR3 coding sequence is TGTGCCAGCAGCTTAGGAGGATTTGGGACTGAAGCTTTCTTT.

The genes are TRBV29-1 and TRBJ2-7; D might be TRBD1 (6 bases). Germline V gene lookup returns CDR1 SQVTM and CDR2 ANQGSEA. The CDR3 loop spans 12 amino acids. V was shortened by 7 bases and J by 6 bases, with 16 bases between the two germline ends. As DNA, the CDR3 is TGCAGCGCCGCGACAGGTTCACGCGAGCAGTACTTC. Protein: CSAATGSREQYF.

The CDR3 region is CASGFLRGGFQETQYF. CDR3 coding DNA: TGTGCTAGTGGTTTTCTTCGGGGGGGGTTCCAAGAGACCCAGTACTTC. V usage is TRBV12-5 and J usage is TRBJ2-5; 8 bases match TRBD2. CDR1 is LGHNT and CDR2 is FRNRAP in the germline V gene. The CDR3 loop spans 16 amino acids. V shed 3 bases and J 1 base; nucleotides not matched to a gene: 7.

This chain links TRBV12-5 with TRBJ2-5; possible D gene TRBD1, 5 bases. CDR3 length equals 14 residues. Germline V lookup: CDR1 LGHNT, CDR2 FRNRAP. The V and J ends lost 5 bases and 5 bases respectively, with 15 bases between them. The CDR3 loop reads CASGPGVRVETQYF. In nucleotides, the CDR3 is TGTGCTAGTGGTCCCGGTGTCAGGGTGGAGACCCAGTACTTC.

This clone was recorded once. The chain couples TRBV10-3 to TRBJ2-7, with 7 nucleotides matching TRBD1. Germline-derived CDR1 and CDR2 are ENHRY and SYGVKD. This CDR3 has 14 residues. Losses at the gene ends were 6 bases for V and 2 bases for J; bases not matched to a gene: 7. For the CDR3, the DNA is TGTGCCATCAGAGAAGAGGGGGCAACCTACGAGCAGTACTTC. Translation: CAIREEGATYEQYF.

The V gene is TRBV5-1, the J gene TRBJ2-3, with D unresolved. The CDR3 has 14 residues. Germline assignment: CDR1 SGHRS and CDR2 YFSETQ. Between the trimmed V and J ends, which lost 4 bases and 0 bases, there was a span of 9 bases. Here the CDR3 reads CASSRQTSTDTQYF. As DNA, the CDR3 is TGCGCCAGCAGCCGGCAGACTAGCACAGATACGCAGTATTTT.

The chain recombines TRBV4-2 with TRBJ1-1, with a weak D call TRBD1 (5 bases). Trimming cost V 0 bases and J 2 bases, with 13 bases left between them. The CDR3 has 16 residues. Germline loops: CDR1 LGHNA, CDR2 YNFKEQ. The CDR3 loop is CASSQEVGRANTEAFF. Here the CDR3 DNA reads TGTGCCAGCAGCCAAGAGGTGGGCAGGGCTAACACTGAAGCTTTCTTT.

V gene TRBV19 combines with J gene TRBJ1-4; D remains unclear. V was cut by 1 base and J by 7 bases, with 10 bases left in between. This CDR3 has 14 amino acids. Germline assignment: CDR1 LNHDA and CDR2 SQIVND (reference sequence). The DNA for the CDR3 is TGTGCCAGTAGTATAGGTTTACAGAGTGAAAAACTGTTTTTT. It translates to CASSIGLQSEKLFF.

This clone is a singleton in its sample. V usage is TRBV13 and J usage is TRBJ1-1; TRBD1 matches at 7 bases. The CDR3 has 15 amino acids. Germline assignment: CDR1 PRHDT and CDR2 FYEKMQ (reference sequence). V lost 4 bases to trimming and J lost 3 bases; unmatched junction nucleotides: 8. The CDR3 region is CASSSPGTEDTEAFF. In DNA form, the CDR3 reads TGTGCCAGCAGCTCCCCCGGGACAGAAGACACTGAAGCTTTCTTT.

This clone was picked up a small number of times. This chain connects TRBV5-4 to TRBJ2-3; TRBD2 matches at 8 bases. The CDR3 loop spans 15 amino acids. In germline, CDR1 is SGHNT, CDR2 YYREEE (reference sequence). V was pared by 2 bases and J by 2 bases, with 4 bases of the junction left unmatched. CDR3 coding DNA: TGTGCCAGCAGCTTTGATAGCGGGAACACAGATACGCAGTATTTT. This translates into CASSFDSGNTDTQYF.

J is TRBJ2-3 and V is TRBV7-3; TRBD2 matches 10 bases. The CDR3 covers 16 residues. Looked up from germline, CDR1 is SGHTA and CDR2 is FQGTGA. V trimming: 4 bases; J trimming: 5 bases; junction bases outside the gene matches: 9. The CDR3 sequence: CASSYIAGGRRDTQYF. For the CDR3, the DNA is TGTGCCAGCAGCTACATAGCGGGGGGCCGGAGAGATACGCAGTATTTT.

This clone was seen only once. This chain uses TRBV30 with TRBJ1-4; D is perhaps TRBD1 (5 bases). V lost 6 bases and J 1 base, leaving 12 bases between the germline ends. The CDR3 has 14 residues. CDR1 is GTSNPN, CDR2 SVGIG, per germline (reference sequence). CDR3 residues: CACTLGGTNEKLFF. Here the CDR3 DNA reads TGTGCCTGCACCTTGGGGGGAACTAATGAAAAACTGTTTTTT.

The chain uses TRBV27 and TRBJ1-5; unclear D gene. Trimming removed 1 base from V and 7 bases from J, with 11 bases in between. CDR1 is MNHEY and CDR2 is SMNVEV in the germline V gene (reference sequence). The CDR3 runs to 14 residues. CDR3 sequence reads: CASSLLAGFQPQHF. Written as DNA, the CDR3 is TGTGCCAGCAGTTTATTGGCTGGTTTCCAGCCCCAGCATTTT.

Comments on this clone: Other DNA sequences of this sample code for an identical CDR3. V usage is TRBV5-1 and J usage is TRBJ2-5, with D possibly matching TRBD2 (6 bases). The CDR3 runs 14 residues. Deletions cut 4 bases from V and 3 bases from J, with 13 bases between. Germline-derived CDR1 and CDR2 are SGHRS and YFSETQ. This CDR3 is CASSLVGGEETQYF. CDR3 coding DNA: TGCGCCAGCAGCCTCGTGGGAGGAGAAGAGACCCAGTACTTC.

The chain is built from TRBV19 and TRBJ2-5; 11 nucleotides align to TRBD1. Trimming took 2 bases from V and 3 from J; bases not matched to a gene: 2. The CDR3 has 15 residues. CDR1 LNHDA and CDR2 SQIVND come from the germline V gene (reference sequence). The CDR3 sequence is CASSITGQGEETQYF. CDR3 DNA: TGTGCCAGTAGTATAACGGGACAGGGGGAAGAGACCCAGTACTTC. Combining the CDR3 with reference TRBV19 and TRBJ2-5 gives the whole variable domain DGGITQSPKYLFRKEGQNVTLSCEQNLNHDAMYWYRQDPGQGLRLIYYSQIVNDFQKGDIAEGYSVSREKKESFPLTVTSAQKNPTAFYLCASSITGQGEETQYFGPGTRLLVL.

This clone has a handful of counts. This sequence joins TRBV5-1 and TRBJ1-1; 10 positions agree with TRBD1. Germline V lookup: CDR1 SGHRS, CDR2 YFSETQ. V shed 4 bases, J shed 1 base, and the junction held 10 bases outside the gene matches. The CDR3 has 17 amino acids. In DNA, the CDR3 is TGCGCCAGCAGCCTCCGACAGGGGGCGCAGAGGAACACTGAAGCTTTCTTT. Protein product: CASSLRQGAQRNTEAFF.